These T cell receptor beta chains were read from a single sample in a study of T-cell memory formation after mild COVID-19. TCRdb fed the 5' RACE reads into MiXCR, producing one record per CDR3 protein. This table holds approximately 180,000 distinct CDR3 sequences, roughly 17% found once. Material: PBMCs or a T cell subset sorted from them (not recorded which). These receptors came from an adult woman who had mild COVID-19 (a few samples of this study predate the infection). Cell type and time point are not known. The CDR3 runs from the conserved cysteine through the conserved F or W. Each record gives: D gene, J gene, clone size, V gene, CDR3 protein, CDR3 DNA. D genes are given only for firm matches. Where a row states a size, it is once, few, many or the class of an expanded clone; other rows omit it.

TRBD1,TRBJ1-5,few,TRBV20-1,CSASNRGTGQPQHF,TGCAGTGCTAGTAACAGGGGGACGGGCCAGCCCCAGCATTTT
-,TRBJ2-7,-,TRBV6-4,CASPRGGETYEQYF,TGTGCCAGCCCGAGGGGGGGGGAAACCTACGAGCAGTACTTC
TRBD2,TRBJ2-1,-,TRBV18,CASSPASGAGREQFF,TGTGCCAGCTCACCGGCTAGCGGGGCCGGACGTGAGCAGTTCTTC
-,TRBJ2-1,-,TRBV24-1,CATSDLNGPYNEQFF,TGTGCCACCAGTGATTTAAACGGCCCCTACAATGAGCAGTTCTTC
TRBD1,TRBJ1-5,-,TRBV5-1,CASSLQGRQPQHF,TGCGCCAGCAGCTTACAGGGGAGGCAGCCCCAGCATTTT
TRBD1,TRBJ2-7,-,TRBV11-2,CASSLGTVIYEQYF,TGTGCCAGCAGCCTCGGGACAGTGATCTACGAGCAGTACTTC
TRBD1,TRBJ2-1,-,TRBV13,CASSLAPGQSYNEQFF,TGTGCCAGCAGCTTGGCACCGGGACAGAGCTACAATGAGCAGTTCTTC
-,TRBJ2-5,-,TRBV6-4,CAAWGLETQYF,TGTGCCGCATGGGGCCTAGAGACCCAGTACTTC
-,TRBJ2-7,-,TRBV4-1,CASSQEGGPSYEQYF,TGCGCCAGCAGCCAAGAAGGGGGGCCCTCCTACGAGCAGTACTTC
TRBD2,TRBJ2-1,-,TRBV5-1,CASRSGLAAGNEQFF,TGCGCCAGCAGATCGGGACTAGCTGCCGGCAATGAGCAGTTCTTC
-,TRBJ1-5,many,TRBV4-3,CASSQDLRGGNQPQHF,TGCGCCAGCAGCCAAGATCTCAGGGGAGGCAATCAGCCCCAGCATTTT
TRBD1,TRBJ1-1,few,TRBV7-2,CASSPGTGDTEAFF,TGTGCCAGCAGCCCTGGGACAGGGGACACTGAAGCTTTCTTT
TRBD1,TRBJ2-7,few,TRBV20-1,CSASPGQGLGYEQYF,TGCAGTGCTAGCCCTGGACAGGGCCTCGGCTACGAGCAGTACTTC
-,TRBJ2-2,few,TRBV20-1,CSATGRSDTGELFF,TGCAGTGCAACTGGTAGATCGGACACCGGGGAGCTGTTTTTT
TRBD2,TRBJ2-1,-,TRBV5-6,CASSLAGVGAGYNEQFF,TGTGCCAGCAGCTTGGCCGGTGTGGGAGCGGGGTACAATGAGCAGTTCTTC
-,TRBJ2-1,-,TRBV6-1,CASGRTRDEQFF,TGTGCCAGCGGGAGGACGCGGGATGAGCAGTTCTTC
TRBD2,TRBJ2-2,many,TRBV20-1,CSARSGGNTGELFF,TGCAGTGCTAGAAGCGGGGGAAACACCGGGGAGCTGTTTTTT
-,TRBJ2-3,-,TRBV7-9,CASSFRVTTDTQYF,TGTGCCAGCAGCTTTAGGGTCACTACAGATACGCAGTATTTT
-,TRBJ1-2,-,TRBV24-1,CATSDLGFGYTF,TGTGCCACCAGTGATCTGGGGTTCGGCTACACCTTC
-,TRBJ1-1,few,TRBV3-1,CASSLLAGAEAFF,TGTGCCAGCAGCCTCCTCGCGGGAGCTGAAGCTTTCTTT
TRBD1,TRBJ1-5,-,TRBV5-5,CASSLADGQGSQPQHF,TGTGCCAGCAGCTTGGCCGATGGACAGGGTAGTCAGCCCCAGCATTTT
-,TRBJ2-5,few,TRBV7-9,CASSYTVKETQYF,TGTGCCAGCAGTTATACAGTGAAAGAGACCCAGTACTTC
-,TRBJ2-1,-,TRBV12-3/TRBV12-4,CASRSGTSSYTEQFF,TGTGCCAGCAGGTCTGGCACTAGCAGTTACACTGAGCAGTTCTTC
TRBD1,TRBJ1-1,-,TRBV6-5,CASRGGQGGLAFF,TGTGCCAGCAGGGGTGGACAGGGTGGATTGGCTTTCTTT
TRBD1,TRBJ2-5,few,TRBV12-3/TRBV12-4,CASSDPQGEETQYF,TGTGCCAGCAGTGATCCCCAGGGGGAAGAGACCCAGTACTTC
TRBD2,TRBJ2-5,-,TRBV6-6,CASSSSFTSVGKETQYF,TGTGCCAGCAGTTCCTCCTTCACTAGCGTAGGGAAAGAGACCCAGTACTTC
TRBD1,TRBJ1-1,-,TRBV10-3,CAISGPGQGATEAFF,TGTGCCATCAGCGGTCCGGGACAGGGGGCGACTGAAGCTTTCTTT
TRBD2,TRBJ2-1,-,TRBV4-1,CASSQPTSRRNEQFF,TGCGCCAGCAGCCAACCGACTAGCCGGCGGAATGAGCAGTTCTTC
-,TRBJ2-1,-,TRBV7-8,CASSGATAYNEQFF,TGTGCCAGCAGTGGCGCGACGGCCTACAATGAGCAGTTCTTC
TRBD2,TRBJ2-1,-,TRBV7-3,CASSLVAGGSNEQFF,TGTGCCAGCAGCTTAGTAGCGGGGGGGAGTAATGAGCAGTTCTTC
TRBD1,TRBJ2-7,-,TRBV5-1,CASSLEDRVDEQYF,TGCGCCAGCAGCTTGGAAGACAGGGTCGACGAGCAGTACTTC
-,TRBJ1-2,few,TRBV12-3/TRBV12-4,CASSLAGLDNYGYTF,TGTGCCAGCAGTTTGGCGGGACTCGATAACTATGGCTACACCTTC
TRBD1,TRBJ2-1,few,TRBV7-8,CASSYSWTGGHEQFF,TGTGCCAGCAGTTATTCCTGGACAGGGGGTCATGAGCAGTTCTTC
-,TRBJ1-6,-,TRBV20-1,CSARSSRVNSPLHF,TGCAGTGCTAGAAGTTCCAGGGTGAATTCACCCCTCCACTTT
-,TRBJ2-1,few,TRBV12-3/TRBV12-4,CASTQGQGGNEQFF,TGTGCCAGCACCCAGGGGCAGGGCGGGAATGAGCAGTTCTTC
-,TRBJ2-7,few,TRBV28,CASSLSGGLYEQYF,TGTGCCAGCAGTTTATCCGGGGGCCTCTACGAGCAGTACTTC
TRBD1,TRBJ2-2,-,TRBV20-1,CSAPGQGGTGELFF,TGCAGTGCCCCTGGACAGGGAGGCACCGGGGAGCTGTTTTTT
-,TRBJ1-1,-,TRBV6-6,CASSSRGDTEAFF,TGTGCCAGCAGTTCTCGTGGGGACACTGAAGCTTTCTTT
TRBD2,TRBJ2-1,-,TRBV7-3,CASSLAASGSDEQFF,TGTGCCAGCAGCTTAGCCGCTAGCGGGAGCGATGAGCAGTTCTTC
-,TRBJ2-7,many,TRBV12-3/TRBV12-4,CASSLVPGLSSYEQYF,TGTGCCAGCAGCCTTGTTCCGGGCCTGTCGTCTTACGAGCAGTACTTC
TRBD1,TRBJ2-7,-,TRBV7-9,CASSRPDRGQYEQYF,TGTGCCAGCAGCCGGCCGGACAGGGGGCAATACGAGCAGTACTTC